The sequence of this TCR beta chain was determined in a study of PD-1 blockade in mismatch repair-deficient tumors. Profiling relied on immunoSEQ multiplex PCR, and the TCRdb table lists in-frame clones only, not all of them. This repertoire shows around 50,000 clones, roughly 78% found once; its top ten account for 2.5% to 4%. This clone was observed a few times. CDR1 is SGDLS and CDR2 is YYNGEE in the germline V gene. The CDR3 spans 16 residues. Trimming at V came to 2 bases and at J to 8 bases, leaving 12 bases not matched to a gene. Specimen: peripheral blood, collected 4 weeks after starting pembrolizumab. This sequence originates from an adult with mismatch repair-deficient cancer. The chain employs TRBV9 and TRBJ1-4; 7 bases map to TRBD1. For the CDR3, the DNA is TGTGCCAGCAGCGTTGGGGGGGACCCCAGGGGGGAAAAACTGTTTTTT. As protein: CASSVGGDPRGEKLFF.